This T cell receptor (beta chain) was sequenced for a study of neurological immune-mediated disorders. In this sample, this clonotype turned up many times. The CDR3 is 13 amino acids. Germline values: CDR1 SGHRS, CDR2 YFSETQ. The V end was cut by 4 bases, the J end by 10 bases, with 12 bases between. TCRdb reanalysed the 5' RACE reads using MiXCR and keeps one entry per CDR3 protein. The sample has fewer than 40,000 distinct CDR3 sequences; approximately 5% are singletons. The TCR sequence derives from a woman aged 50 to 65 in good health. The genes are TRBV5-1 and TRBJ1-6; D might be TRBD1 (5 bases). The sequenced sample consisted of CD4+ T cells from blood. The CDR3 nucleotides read TGCGCCAGCAGCCGCGGCAGGGACTCACCCCTCCACTTT. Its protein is CASSRGRDSPLHF.